One sample yielded the 30 T cell receptor delta chains listed below, sequenced in a study of Vδ1+ human thymocytes. Study results and limitations: Thymic TRG and TRD repertoires appeared highly polyclonal, with Gaussian CDR3 length distributions.

These TCRs are of unknown antigen specificity. Extracted RNA was reverse transcribed into cDNA. CDR3 amplicons came from multiplex PCR with pooled V-gene forward and constant-region reverse primers. TCRdb redid clone calling on the multiplex PCR reads using CATT. The table lists around 26,000 delta-chain clones, less than 30% of them singletons. The sequenced sample was Vdelta1+ gamma-delta thymocytes from the thymus. Subset reported: FACS-sorted CD3+ TCRalphabeta- TCRVdelta1+ TCRVdelta2- thymocytes. The receptors derive from a boy under two years old who had congenital heart surgery.

The V call is TRDV1, the J call TRDJ1; 9 bases line up with TRDD3. CDR3 size: 27 residues. J gave up 0 bases and V 3 bases, and 38 bases lay outside the gene matches. In germline, CDR1 is TSWWSYY, CDR2 QGS. The CDR3 protein is CALGEPKGPTRYWGTLDKVTYTDKLIF. The CDR3 DNA follows: TGTGCTCTTGGGGAGCCGAAGGGGCCTACCCGGTACTGGGGGACACTAGACAAAGTCACATACACCGATAAACTCATCTTT.

J is TRDJ1 and V is TRDV1, with TRDD3 identical over 13 bases. V trimming: 2 bases; J trimming: 2 bases; junction bases outside the gene matches: 14. The CDR3 covers 20 residues. CDR1 and CDR2 (germline): TSWWSYY, QGS. The CDR3 nucleotides are TGTGCTCTTGGGGAAGGTCTTTTCCACTGGGGGATACGCGGGACCGATAAACTCATCTTT. This translates into CALGEGLFHWGIRGTDKLIF.

The V call is TRDV1, the J call TRDJ1, with 8 bases matching TRDD3. The CDR3 runs to 21 residues. Germline V gene data show CDR1 as TSWWSYY and CDR2 as QGS. The V segment lost 4 bases and the J segment 3 bases; nucleotides outside the gene matches: 25. The chain's CDR3 is CALGGLGALHNSRTRADKLIF. The CDR3 DNA sequence: TGTGCTCTTGGGGGACTGGGGGCCCTCCATAATAGTCGGACGAGGGCCGATAAACTCATCTTT.

This clone has a handful of counts. J is TRDJ1 and V is TRDV1; D is possibly TRDD3 (10 bases). CDR1 is TSWWSYY, CDR2 QGS, per germline. Deletions cut 4 bases from V and 2 bases from J, with 23 bases between. There are 18 residues in the CDR3. Written as DNA, the CDR3 is TGTGCTCTTGGGGCCTTCCTACGAACTGGGGGATGGACCGATAAACTCATCTTT. This translates into CALGAFLRTGGWTDKLIF.

The chain uses TRDV1 and TRDJ1; a weak D match, TRDD2 (5 bases). Germline V gene data show CDR1 as TSWWSYY and CDR2 as QGS. This CDR3 comprises 20 residues. V lost 11 bases and J lost 1, with 35 bases in between. CDR3 DNA: TGTGCTTTACAGTCTTCCCTCCCCGGCCTATACCGCCTTGGCACCGATAAACTCATCTTT. Translation gives CALQSSLPGLYRLGTDKLIF.

This clone was counted many times. This sequence joins TRDV1 and TRDJ1; the match to TRDD3 covers 12 bases. V was pared by 5 bases and J by 0 bases, with 28 bases of the junction left unmatched. Germline CDR1 is TSWWSYY and CDR2 is QGS. CDR3 length: 24 residues. The CDR3 sequence is CALGPTHSKTLLLGDTRYTDKLIF. CDR3 sequence (DNA): TGTGCTCTTGGGCCCACCCACTCGAAGACCCTTCTACTGGGGGATACACGATACACCGATAAACTCATCTTT.

This clone was observed a handful of times. The chain employs TRDV1 and TRDJ1; 7 bases fit TRDD3. Germline V lookup: CDR1 TSWWSYY, CDR2 QGS. The CDR3 runs 18 residues. V dropped 2 bases and J dropped 0; count of bases not matched to a gene: 12. Here the CDR3 reads CALGELRIRFPYTDKLIF. In DNA, the CDR3 is TGTGCTCTTGGGGAATTGCGGATACGGTTCCCTTACACCGATAAACTCATCTTT.

This clone has just one count. The chain is built from TRDV1 and TRDJ1, with D unclear. V was pared by 2 bases and J by 10 bases, with 17 bases between. The CDR3 spans 14 residues. CDR1 is TSWWSYY and CDR2 is QGS in the germline V gene. The CDR3 DNA reads as TGTGCTCTTGGGGAATTCAGGGACTCCCCACCACTCATCTTT. It encodes CALGEFRDSPPLIF.

The chain carries TRDV1 and TRDJ1; 9 bases match TRDD2. V shed 1 base, J shed 2 bases, and the junction held 17 bases outside the gene matches. This CDR3 spans 20 amino acids. Germline V gene data show CDR1 as TSWWSYY and CDR2 as QGS. The CDR3 sequence is CALGEPALPTSLGSTDKLIF. In DNA, the CDR3 is TGTGCTCTTGGGGAACCCGCCCTTCCTACGAGTCTGGGGTCAACCGATAAACTCATCTTT.

The rearrangement uses TRDV1 and TRDJ1, with TRDD3 matching 9 bases. This CDR3 spans 21 amino acids. V trimming: 4 bases; J trimming: 4 bases; junction bases outside the gene matches: 25. Germline V gives CDR1 TSWWSYY, CDR2 QGS. The chain's CDR3 is CALGVAGPRCPLGDRGDKLIF. The CDR3 DNA sequence: TGTGCTCTTGGGGTCGCCGGCCCTCGGTGTCCCCTGGGGGATCGCGGCGATAAACTCATCTTT.

With respect to this clone: A read error is possible here, since a much larger clone lies one base away. V usage is TRDV1 and J usage is TRDJ1, with D tentatively TRDD3 (5 bases). CDR1 TSWWSYY and CDR2 QGS come from the germline V gene. The CDR3 loop spans 16 amino acids. Between the trimmed V and J ends, which lost 2 bases and 0 bases, there was a span of 13 bases. CDR3 in DNA: TGTGCTCTTGGGGAAAACGGGGGTTCGTACACCGATAAACTCATCTTT. It yields the protein CALGENGGSYTDKLIF.

This clone was detected a few times. The V gene is TRDV1, the J gene TRDJ1, with D perhaps TRDD3 (7 bases). The V gene's germline CDR1 is TSWWSYY and CDR2 QGS. The CDR3 extends over 22 amino acids. Deletions cut 3 bases from V and 0 bases from J, with 32 bases between. The CDR3: CALGDPGLPGTGDSTYTDKLIF. CDR3 DNA: TGTGCTCTTGGGGACCCCGGCCTTCCCGGTACTGGGGATTCAACGTACACCGATAAACTCATCTTT.

About this clone: A much larger clone differs from this one at a single base, so this may be a read error. The sample contains more than one DNA sequence encoding this CDR3. The chain couples TRDV1 to TRDJ1; 8 nucleotides line up with TRDD3. The CDR3 contains 21 residues. Germline CDR1 reads TSWWSYY; CDR2 reads QGS. The CDR3 DNA sequence: TGTGCTCTTGGGGTCAGCACCTACTTCCCGCTGGGGGACCCTGACACCGACAAACTCATCTTT. This sequence encodes CALGVSTYFPLGDPDTDKLIF.

The sample holds a few counts of this clone. An end of the junction differs from the germline gene, which may be a read error. The V and J genes are TRDV1 and TRDJ1; TRDD3 matches at 11 bases. CDR1 and CDR2 from the germline V gene are TSWWSYY and QGS. The length of the CDR3 is 21 residues. Here the CDR3 reads CAPGDKALWVDGGYGTDKLIF. The CDR3 bases are TGTGCTCCTGGGGACAAGGCCTTGTGGGTTGATGGGGGATACGGGACCGATAAACTCATCTTT.

The chain uses TRDV1 and TRDJ1; 9 positions match TRDD2. This CDR3 region has 22 residues. Looked up from germline, CDR1 is TSWWSYY and CDR2 is QGS. The V and J ends lost 4 bases and 0 bases, in that order; junction bases with no gene match: 24. The CDR3 coding sequence is TGTGCTCTTGGGGTTCGGCCTTCCTACGAAGTGGTTGGGGTTTTTCACACCGATAAACTCATCTTT. Its protein product is CALGVRPSYEVVGVFHTDKLIF.

Turning to this clone: Being one base from a much bigger clone, this may be a read error. The chain employs TRDV1 and TRDJ1; D gene unclear. Per the germline V gene, CDR1 is TSWWSYY and CDR2 is QGS. With 0 bases removed from V and 0 bases from J, the gap between germline ends came to 5 bases. This CDR3 has 14 residues. CDR3 sequence: CALGELMNTDKLIF. CDR3 bases: TGTGCTCTTGGGGAACTCATGAACACCGATAAACTCATCTTT.

Only a few counts were recorded for this clone. The rearrangement uses TRDV1 and TRDJ1; 9 bases align to TRDD2. The germline CDR1 and CDR2 sequences are TSWWSYY and QGS. Trimming took 0 bases from V and 5 from J; bases not matched to a gene: 22. The CDR3 is 21 residues long. CDR3 amino acids: CALGELRLPTAQLWGNDKLIF. The CDR3 region has the DNA TGTGCTCTTGGGGAACTTCGCCTTCCTACGGCCCAGCTTTGGGGAAATGATAAACTCATCTTT.

The V and J genes are TRDV1 and TRDJ1; 10 bases agree with TRDD3. This CDR3 contains 22 residues. Germline V CDR1 and CDR2: TSWWSYY, QGS. The V gene end was trimmed by 0 bases and the J gene end by 0 bases; junction bases not matched to a gene: 19. The CDR3 DNA follows: TGTGCTCTTGGGGAACTAGTTGTTCCTAACTGGGGGATTAAAATCTACACCGATAAACTCATCTTT. It encodes CALGELVVPNWGIKIYTDKLIF.

The genes are TRDV1 and TRDJ1; TRDD3 aligns across 11 bases. V was pared by 0 bases and J by 0 bases, with 15 bases of the junction left unmatched. Germline loops: CDR1 TSWWSYY, CDR2 QGS. This CDR3 region has 21 residues. The CDR3, as DNA: TGTGCTCTTGGGGAACTTACCTTCCCTGACTGGGGGATAATTCACACCGATAAACTCATCTTT. It specifies CALGELTFPDWGIIHTDKLIF.

The chain recombines TRDV1 with TRDJ1, with D perhaps TRDD3 (5 bases). The germline V and J ends were trimmed by 2 bases and 3 bases, with 19 bases remaining between them. The CDR3 loop spans 17 amino acids. Germline assignment: CDR1 TSWWSYY and CDR2 QGS. The CDR3 sequence: CALGEWVHCWGADKLIF. The CDR3 DNA is TGTGCTCTTGGGGAATGGGTACACTGTTGGGGAGCCGATAAACTCATCTTT.

About this clone itself: Different DNA sequences within this sample yield the same CDR3. This sequence joins TRDV1 and TRDJ3, with D tentatively TRDD2 (5 bases). The V and J ends lost 1 base and 0 bases respectively, with 25 bases between them. This CDR3 comprises 23 residues. Germline values: CDR1 TSWWSYY, CDR2 QGS. CDR3 nucleotide sequence: TGTGCTCTTGGGGAACCTCGTCCTAGTCTTCTGCCTAAGGGCTCCTGGGACACCCGACAGATGTTTTTC. It translates to CALGEPRPSLLPKGSWDTRQMFF.

In the case of this clone: A read error is possible here, since a much larger clone lies one base away. The gene calls are TRDV1 and TRDJ1, with D possibly matching TRDD3 (5 bases). The CDR3 totals 17 residues. V was pared by 2 bases and J by 2 bases, with 18 bases between. Per the germline V gene, CDR1 is TSWWSYY and CDR2 is QGS. The CDR3 loop is CALGENRRRDSTDKLIF. The CDR3 nucleotides are TGTGCTCTTGGGGAAAACCGTAGGAGGGATTCGACCGATAAACTCATCTTT.

This rearrangement joins TRDV1 to TRDJ1; 10 bases agree with TRDD3. CDR1 TSWWSYY and CDR2 QGS come from the germline V gene. Unmatched junction bases numbered 21, after V lost 2 bases and J lost 3 bases. CDR3 length: 21 residues. CDR3 coding DNA: TGTGCTCTTGGGGAAAGGACCCCTGTCCTACGACGTACTGGGGGATCCGATAAACTCATCTTT. This encodes CALGERTPVLRRTGGSDKLIF.

This clone was recorded only once. Being one base from a much bigger clone, this may be a read error. Within the sample, other DNA sequences also encode this same CDR3. The chain employs TRDV1 and TRDJ1; 9 nucleotides agree with TRDD3. The CDR3 covers 20 residues. Germline-derived CDR1 and CDR2 are TSWWSYY and QGS. With 2 bases clipped from V and 0 bases from J, the junction kept 16 bases outside the gene matches. CDR3 in amino acids: CALGEGRRYTGGTYTDKLIF. The CDR3 DNA reads as TGTGCTCTTGGGGAAGGAAGGAGATATACTGGGGGAACGTACACCGATAAACTCATCTTT.

This clone was detected only a few times. This chain joins TRDV1 and TRDJ1; TRDD3 might be the D (5 bases). The ends were cut back, 5 bases at V and 0 bases at J, with 13 bases in the middle. This CDR3 is built from 15 residues. CDR1 TSWWSYY and CDR2 QGS come from the germline V gene. The CDR3 coding sequence is TGTGCTCTTGGGCTCCGGCGGGGGTACACCGATAAACTCATCTTT. Amino acid sequence: CALGLRRGYTDKLIF.

In this sample, this clone turned up a few times. V is TRDV1 and J is TRDJ1; 9 bases are shared with TRDD3. This CDR3 is built from 17 residues. Germline trimming cut 4 bases from V and 0 bases from J; bases unmatched to any gene: 9. CDR1 is TSWWSYY and CDR2 is QGS in the germline V gene. CDR3 in DNA: TGTGCTCTTGGGGGCATTCCTACTGGGGGACACACCGATAAACTCATCTTT. Amino acid sequence: CALGGIPTGGHTDKLIF.

This clone is termed medium-sized. The chain joins TRDV1 to TRDJ1, with 7 bases aligning to TRDD3. V lost 3 bases and J lost 0; bases outside the gene matches: 10. The CDR3 runs to 17 residues. The V gene's germline CDR1 is TSWWSYY and CDR2 QGS. DNA of the CDR3: TGTGCTCTTGGGGAGATGATGGGGGACACATACACCGATAAACTCATCTTT. It codes for CALGEMMGDTYTDKLIF.

This clone was seen a few times. The chain couples TRDV2 to TRDJ3; D call uncertain. Trimming stripped 9 bases from V and 1 base from J, with 18 bases between. The CDR3 is 17 amino acids. Germline assignment: CDR1 GEAIGNYY and CDR2 EKD. The CDR3 protein is CATDDILVSWDTRQMFF. DNA of the CDR3: TGTGCCACTGATGATATCTTGGTGTCCTGGGACACCCGACAGATGTTTTTC.

This clone has only a few counts. The V call is TRDV1, the J call TRDJ1, with 10 bases that match TRDD3. The germline gives CDR1 TSWWSYY, CDR2 QGS. This CDR3 comprises 19 residues. The V segment lost 1 base and the J segment 10 bases; nucleotides outside the gene matches: 21. The CDR3 coding sequence is TGTGCTCTTGGGGAACCTGCCTTTCGTACTGGGGGATTATACGCCAGACTCATCTTT. This translates into CALGEPAFRTGGLYARLIF.

The chain carries TRDV1 and TRDJ1, with 9 bases identical to TRDD3. Looked up from germline, CDR1 is TSWWSYY and CDR2 is QGS. V shed 0 bases and J 5 bases; nucleotides not matched to a gene: 16. The CDR3 length is 19 residues. CDR3 region: CALGELRVLRWGMSDKLIF. The CDR3 nucleotides are TGTGCTCTTGGGGAACTTAGGGTACTACGCTGGGGGATGAGTGATAAACTCATCTTT.